Below, 17 T cell receptor beta chains from the same sample are listed, as sequenced in a study of blood T cells in healthy people across ages. For the second PCR, which ran for about 6 to 11 cycles, a sample-barcoded 5' primer and a J-beta primer mix were used. One entry per CDR3 protein, called by TCRdb with MiXCR from the 5' RACE reads. The table records approximately 810,000 distinct CDR3 sequences, roughly 26% of them present only once. The specimen sequenced was blood. The source is a woman older than 75 in good health.

In this sample, this clonotype turned up many times. The rearrangement joins TRBV12-5 to TRBJ2-3, with TRBD1 matching 7 bases. The CDR3 sequence is 12 residues long. In germline, CDR1 is LGHNT, CDR2 FRNRAP. The trim removed 6 bases at V and 7 bases at J, leaving 4 bases unmatched. The CDR3 sequence: CASGQGLNTQYF. CDR3 in DNA: TGTGCTAGTGGACAGGGGTTGAATACGCAGTATTTT.

The J gene is TRBJ2-5, the V gene TRBV15; no definite D call. Germline V gene sequence: CDR1 LNHNV, CDR2 YYDKDF (reference sequence). Trimming shortened V by 3 bases and J by 7 bases, and 9 bases separated the two germline ends. This CDR3 has 12 amino acids. The CDR3 nucleotides are TGTGCCACCAGCAGCGACCTCGGGACCCAGTACTTC. Its protein product is CATSSDLGTQYF. Variable domain in full (rest from reference TRBV15 and TRBJ2-5): DAMVIQNPRYQVTQFGKPVTLSCSQTLNHNVMYWYQQKSSQAPKLLFHYYDKDFNNEADTPDNFQSRRPNTSFCFLDIRSPGLGDTAMYLCATSSDLGTQYFGPGTRLLVL.

This clonotype was counted at least ten times. The genes are TRBV6-5 and TRBJ2-5, with 8 bases aligning to TRBD1. The ends lost 6 bases at V and 5 bases at J; junction bases unmatched: 11. CDR3 size: 15 residues. CDR1 and CDR2 (germline): MNHEY, SVGAGI. The CDR3 spells CASSLYWTGYETQYF. Written as DNA, the CDR3 is TGTGCCAGCAGCCTATACTGGACAGGGTATGAGACCCAGTACTTC.

The table lists this clonotype with many counts. The chain uses TRBV7-2 and TRBJ2-5, with TRBD2 identical over 9 bases. This CDR3 is 13 amino acids long. Losses at the gene ends were 8 bases for V and 2 bases for J; bases not matched to a gene: 3. Germline CDR1 reads SGHTA; CDR2 reads FQGNSA. As DNA, the CDR3 is TGTGCCAGCCAGCGGGGGGAACAAGAGACCCAGTACTTC. As protein: CASQRGEQETQYF. The whole variable domain, remainder taken from reference TRBV7-2 and TRBJ2-5, is GAGVSQSPSNKVTEKGKDVELRCDPISGHTALYWYRQSLGQGLEFLIYFQGNSAPDKSGLPSDRFSAERTGGSVSTLTIQRTQQEDSAVYLCASQRGEQETQYFGPGTRLLVL.

This clonotype was seen repeatedly, ten times or more. The J gene is TRBJ2-6, the V gene TRBV7-9, with TRBD2 matching 7 bases. The V segment lost 5 bases and the J segment 0 bases; nucleotides outside the gene matches: 7. The V gene's germline CDR1 is SEHNR and CDR2 FQNEAQ (reference sequence). The CDR3 extends over 17 amino acids. CDR3 region: CASSGGDGFSGANVLTF. For the CDR3, the DNA is TGTGCCAGCAGCGGGGGGGACGGCTTCTCTGGGGCCAACGTCCTGACTTTC.

The table lists this clonotype with many counts. The V call is TRBV7-9, the J call TRBJ2-3; D unclear. V was trimmed by 5 bases and J by 2 bases, leaving 14 bases between them. The CDR3 has 15 residues. The germline V gene has CDR1 SEHNR and CDR2 FQNEAQ (reference sequence). CDR3 sequence reads: CASSRTNPHTDTQYF. The CDR3 DNA is TGTGCCAGCAGCCGGACCAACCCGCACACAGATACGCAGTATTTT.

At least ten counts were recorded for this clonotype. The gene calls are TRBV12-3 or TRBV12-4 and TRBJ2-6; weak D call: TRBD1 (6 bases). The CDR3 is made up of 14 amino acids. V was shortened by 2 bases and J by 9 bases, with 11 bases between the two germline ends. For the CDR3, the DNA is TGTGCCAGCAGTTTATTTGGGGGCAACAACGTCCTGACTTTC. Amino acid sequence: CASSLFGGNNVLTF.

V usage is TRBV5-1 and J usage is TRBJ2-1; maybe TRBD1 (6 bases). The DNA end lines up better with TRBJ2-7; the J call may be wrong. Germline V gene sequence: CDR1 SGHRS, CDR2 YFSETQ. The CDR3 has 15 amino acids. CDR3 residues: CASSLLSGGYNEQYF. CDR3 DNA: TGCGCCAGCAGCTTGTTAAGTGGGGGCTACAATGAGCAGTACTTC.

This clonotype was picked up a small number of times. The chain uses TRBV18 and TRBJ2-4; D is tentatively TRBD1 or TRBD2 (6 bases each). The CDR3 spans 15 residues. V lost 5 bases, J lost 13 bases, and 24 bases lay in between. CDR1 is KGHSH and CDR2 is LQKENI in the germline V gene. CDR3 protein: CASSSGGVSFWEQYF. The DNA for the CDR3 is TGTGCCAGCTCATCCGGGGGCGTCTCTTTTTGGGAGCAGTACTTC.

This clonotype showed up many times. The chain has TRBV12-3 or TRBV12-4 and TRBJ1-2; D ambiguous. Trimming stripped 6 bases from V and 2 bases from J, with 13 bases between. The CDR3 spans 14 residues. The CDR3 sequence: CASSPSSRNYGYTF. The CDR3 region has the DNA TGTGCCAGCAGCCCGAGCTCAAGGAACTATGGCTACACCTTC.

This clonotype was observed many times. The V gene is TRBV4-3, the J gene TRBJ2-1; perhaps TRBD2 as D (6 bases). V was trimmed by 6 bases and J by 2 bases, leaving 11 bases between them. The CDR3 is 14 residues long. Per the germline V gene, CDR1 is LGHNA and CDR2 is YSLEER. For the CDR3, the DNA is TGCGCCAGCAGGAGGAGGGCCACCTACAATGAGCAGTTCTTC. Translation: CASRRRATYNEQFF.

This clonotype has more than one count but fewer than ten. This chain joins TRBV7-2 and TRBJ2-3; the D is unclear. CDR1 is SGHTA, CDR2 FQGNSA, per germline. The V gene lost 7 bases and the J gene lost 4 bases, with 18 bases spanning the gap. CDR3 length equals 15 residues. CDR3 sequence: CASNPNPAGPDTQYF. DNA of the CDR3: TGTGCCAGCAACCCTAACCCGGCAGGACCAGATACGCAGTATTTT.

The chain links TRBV10-2 to TRBJ2-3; 11 bases fit TRBD2. V was pared by 10 bases and J by 3 bases, with 12 bases of the junction left unmatched. Germline CDR1 is WSHSY and CDR2 is SAAADI. The CDR3 has 16 amino acids. The CDR3 bases are TGCGCCACCAACATAGCGGGGGGGTTAGGGACAGATACGCAGTATTTT. Encoded protein: CATNIAGGLGTDTQYF.

This clonotype was seen many times. The chain has TRBV6-1 and TRBJ2-1; 8 nucleotides match TRBD1. The CDR3 totals 16 residues. CDR1 is MNHNS and CDR2 is SASEGT in the germline V gene. V trimming: 5 bases; J trimming: 1 base; junction bases outside the gene matches: 7. CDR3 in amino acids: CASSTQGATSYNEQFF. CDR3 in DNA: TGTGCCAGCAGTACCCAGGGGGCTACATCCTACAATGAGCAGTTCTTC.

As regards this clonotype: A single base separates this from a much larger clone, so it may be a read error. The chain combines TRBV7-8 with TRBJ2-3; 7 positions agree with TRBD1. Germline CDR1 reads SGHVS; CDR2 reads FQNEAQ. This CDR3 contains 15 residues. CDR3 sequence (DNA): TGTACCAGCAGCGCCGGGACAGCTAGGACAGATACGCAGTATTTT. Translation gives CTSSAGTARTDTQYF.

This clonotype has ten or more counts. The rearrangement joins TRBV20-1 to TRBJ2-3, with D uncertain. Trimming removed 5 bases at V and 0 bases at J, with 12 bases between. The germline gives CDR1 DFQATT, CDR2 SNEGSKA (reference sequence). CDR3 length: 14 residues. The CDR3 sequence: CSAPNRPSTDTQYF. DNA for the CDR3: TGCAGTGCTCCAAACCGACCTAGCACAGATACGCAGTATTTT.

This clonotype was seen more than once but under ten times. The chain combines TRBV6-4 with TRBJ1-2, with 12 bases that match TRBD1. In germline, CDR1 is MRHNA, CDR2 SNTAGT. The V and J ends lost 3 bases and 2 bases, in that order; junction bases with no gene match: 4. This CDR3 has 16 amino acids. The CDR3 here is CASSDSGTGGNYGYTF. In DNA form, the CDR3 reads TGTGCCAGCAGTGATTCCGGGACAGGGGGCAACTATGGCTACACCTTC.